A selection of T cell receptor beta chains follows, all from one sample in a study of T cell responses to AZD1222 COVID-19 vaccine. The protocol was immunoSEQ multiplex PCR, while the TCRdb copy is restricted to in-frame clones and leaves out a portion. The sample has 120,000 to 150,000 clones; 75% to 90% are singletons. Sequences were derived from peripheral blood, sampled 28 days after the second AZD1222 dose. These receptors were collected from an adult who received the AZD1222 COVID-19 vaccine. The CDR3 runs from the conserved cysteine through the conserved F or W. The D gene is left open where the match is weak. The size entry is marked missing in some rows and otherwise reads once, few, many or a size class.

TGTGCCAGCAGCTCTCCGGGACTAGCGGGAAACACCGGGGAGCTGTTTTTT,CASSSPGLAGNTGELFF,TRBD2,TRBV5-5,TRBJ2-2,17,-
TGTGCCAGCAGGGTAGGACAGAGCTATGGCTACACCTTC,CASRVGQSYGYTF,-,TRBV28,TRBJ1-2,13,-
TGTGCCAGCAGTTTAGGGGCTAGCGGGAGAGGAGAGCAGTTCTTC,CASSLGASGRGEQFF,TRBD2,TRBV27,TRBJ2-1,15,-
TGTGCCAGCAGCTTCCGACAGGGTGAGAACAATGAGCAGTTCTTC,CASSFRQGENNEQFF,TRBD1,TRBV5-4,TRBJ2-1,15,-
TGTGCCACCAGTGATTTTCGGGGGACTAGCGGGAGGTACGAGCAGTACTTC,CATSDFRGTSGRYEQYF,TRBD2,TRBV24-1,TRBJ2-7,17,-
TGTGCCAGCAGCCCACCCGAGGGCTATGGCTACACCTTC,CASSPPEGYGYTF,-,TRBV16,TRBJ1-2,13,-
TGTGCCAGCAGCATCTCCGGGACCGATAACTATGGCTACACCTTC,CASSISGTDNYGYTF,-,TRBV5-4,TRBJ1-2,15,-
TGTGCCAGCAGTTCCAGCCAGGGATTAAACACCGGGGAGCTGTTTTTT,CASSSSQGLNTGELFF,-,TRBV28,TRBJ2-2,16,-
TGTGCCAGCAGCTTAGTAGGCAGGGTAGAAGAAAAACTGTTTTTT,CASSLVGRVEEKLFF,-,TRBV7-9,TRBJ1-4,15,-
TGTGCCAGCAGCGTAGGGGGACAGGGAATGAGCTACACCTTC,CASSVGGQGMSYTF,TRBD1,TRBV9,TRBJ1-2,14,-
TGCAGCGTTGATTCGGAGGGTAGCTATGGCTACACCTTC,CSVDSEGSYGYTF,-,TRBV29-1,TRBJ1-2,13,-
TGTGCCAGCAGCCCAGGGGCCACTAATGAAAAACTGTTTTTT,CASSPGATNEKLFF,-,TRBV7-2,TRBJ1-4,14,-
TGTGCCAGCAAACGAGGGACGGACTATAGCAATCAGCCCCAGCATTTT,CASKRGTDYSNQPQHF,-,TRBV6-4,TRBJ1-5,16,-
TGTGCCAGCAGTGAAAGAGGAGGACGGTTTGAAGCTTTCTTT,CASSERGGRFEAFF,-,TRBV2,TRBJ1-1,14,-
TGTGCCAGCACCACCCGGGGACTAGTTACTGAGCAGTTCTTC,CASTTRGLVTEQFF,TRBD2,TRBV28,TRBJ2-1,14,-
TGTGCCAGCAGCTCGGGACCCCTCCAATTCTACGAGCAGTACTTC,CASSSGPLQFYEQYF,-,TRBV13,TRBJ2-7,15,-
TGTGCCAGCAGCTTGGGGCCCGGAGATACGCAGTATTTT,CASSLGPGDTQYF,-,TRBV5-4,TRBJ2-3,13,-
TGTGCCAGCGACAGGGGGCCCACTGAAGCTTTCTTT,CASDRGPTEAFF,TRBD1,TRBV6-5,TRBJ1-1,12,-
TGTGCCAGCAGCTTAGAGGGACAGGGGCGCGATACGCAGTATTTT,CASSLEGQGRDTQYF,TRBD1,TRBV7-2,TRBJ2-3,15,-
TGTGCCAGCAGCCTCGGAAAGGGCGGTGAAAAACTGTTTTTT,CASSLGKGGEKLFF,-,TRBV6-5,TRBJ1-4,14,-
TGTGCCAGCAGCTTAGGAGACAGAGCCCAAGGCTACACCTTC,CASSLGDRAQGYTF,-,TRBV7-9,TRBJ1-2,14,-
TGTGCCAGCAGGTCTCCCGGGACCCTCAAAGAGACCCAGTACTTC,CASRSPGTLKETQYF,-,TRBV28,TRBJ2-5,15,once
TGTGCCAGCAGCTTAGCCTGGGGACAGGGCTATGGCTACACCTTC,CASSLAWGQGYGYTF,TRBD1,TRBV7-6,TRBJ1-2,15,-
TGTGCCACAAGGGACTCCCCCTACGAGCAGTACTTC,CATRDSPYEQYF,-,TRBV28,TRBJ2-7,12,-
TGCGCCAGCAGCCCGGGTCCCTATGGCTACACCTTC,CASSPGPYGYTF,-,TRBV5-1,TRBJ1-2,12,-
TGTGCCAGCACTCCCGTGGCAGGGGTGGCTTTCTTT,CASTPVAGVAFF,-,TRBV28,TRBJ1-1,12,-
TGTGCCAGCAGCCTGGATAGCGGTGCCGGGGAGCTGTTTTTT,CASSLDSGAGELFF,-,TRBV7-3,TRBJ2-2,14,few
TGTGCCAGCAGTGAACTAGCGGGGGAAGAGTACTTC,CASSELAGEEYF,TRBD2,TRBV6-1,TRBJ2-7,12,-
TGTGCCACACTTACCGGGGGCGCGGGTAATGAAAAACTGTTTTTT,CATLTGGAGNEKLFF,-,TRBV19,TRBJ1-4,15,-
TGTGCCACCAGCAGTGCGGGACAGCATAATTCACCCCTCCACTTT,CATSSAGQHNSPLHF,TRBD1,TRBV15,TRBJ1-6,15,-
TGCGCCAGCAGCTTCGGACTAGCGGAATTTTACAATGAGCAGTTCTTC,CASSFGLAEFYNEQFF,TRBD2,TRBV5-1,TRBJ2-1,16,-
TGTGCCAGCACCCAAGGCGGGGGGGCGGTCACCGGGGAGCTGTTTTTT,CASTQGGGAVTGELFF,TRBD2,TRBV7-3,TRBJ2-2,16,-
TGTGCCAGCAGTGATCCGCATCGGGGTACTCAGCCCCAGCATTTT,CASSDPHRGTQPQHF,-,TRBV6-1,TRBJ1-5,15,-
TGTGCCAGCATGGGGGGAAACACCATATATTTT,CASMGGNTIYF,-,TRBV28,TRBJ1-3,11,-
TGCGCCAGCAGCTCGACTAGCGGGAGAGGGAATGAGCAGTTCTTC,CASSSTSGRGNEQFF,TRBD2,TRBV5-1,TRBJ2-1,15,once
TGTGCCAGCAGCTTGGTTACCTTCTCCTACGAGCAGTACTTC,CASSLVTFSYEQYF,-,TRBV11-1,TRBJ2-7,14,-
TGTGCCAGCAGCGTGGACCCGCTTGGTCCCCAGCCCCAGCATTTT,CASSVDPLGPQPQHF,-,TRBV5-5,TRBJ1-5,15,-
TGTGCCAGCCATAGCCTTCAGGGTTCAGAGACCCAGTACTTC,CASHSLQGSETQYF,-,TRBV6-5,TRBJ2-5,14,-
TGCGCCAGCAGCTGGGGGACTGCTAGCACAGATACGCAGTATTTT,CASSWGTASTDTQYF,-,TRBV5-1,TRBJ2-3,15,-
TGTGCCAGTAGTATAAAGGGGACAGGGATCGATAGCAATCAGCCCCAGCATTTT,CASSIKGTGIDSNQPQHF,TRBD1,TRBV19,TRBJ1-5,18,-
TGTGCCAGCAGCGTAGGTGAATATAATTCACCCCTCCACTTT,CASSVGEYNSPLHF,-,TRBV9,TRBJ1-6,14,-
TGTGCCAGCAGCTTAGACTGGGGCAGGGGATCTCGCAATGAGCAGTTCTTC,CASSLDWGRGSRNEQFF,-,TRBV7-2,TRBJ2-1,17,-
TGTGCCTGGAGTATGAGAGGGGTAGAGACCCAGTACTTC,CAWSMRGVETQYF,-,TRBV30,TRBJ2-5,13,-
TGTGCCAGCAGTGGCGTCCCGGGACAGGGGGCCAAAAACATTCAGTACTTC,CASSGVPGQGAKNIQYF,TRBD1,TRBV2,TRBJ2-4,17,-
TGTGCCAGCAGTTACTCATTTCAGCCCCAGCATTTT,CASSYSFQPQHF,-,TRBV6-2/TRBV6-3,TRBJ1-5,12,-
TGTGCCAGCTCACCAAAGGGACAGGGCAATCAGCCCCAGCATTTT,CASSPKGQGNQPQHF,TRBD1,TRBV18,TRBJ1-5,15,-
TGTGCCAGTAGTCCCCGACAGGGGTCGGGTGAGCAGTTCTTC,CASSPRQGSGEQFF,TRBD1,TRBV19,TRBJ2-1,14,-
TGTGCCAGCGGGGCTGGGGTGACACGAGACACTGAAGCTTTCTTT,CASGAGVTRDTEAFF,-,TRBV9,TRBJ1-1,15,-
TGTGCCAGCAGTGAGATGGGGATTTACGAGCAGTACTTC,CASSEMGIYEQYF,-,TRBV2,TRBJ2-7,13,-
TGTGCCAGCATCGAACGGGGGGGCAGGGACCATGGCTACACCTTC,CASIERGGRDHGYTF,-,TRBV28,TRBJ1-2,15,-
TGTGCCAGCAGCGGACAGGGAACAGATACGCAGTATTTT,CASSGQGTDTQYF,TRBD1,TRBV2,TRBJ2-3,13,-
TGTGCCAGCAGCTTGACCATAGCAGTCTCCTACAATGAGCAGTTCTTC,CASSLTIAVSYNEQFF,-,TRBV5-4,TRBJ2-1,16,once
TGTGCCAGCAGCTTCGGGACAGGGGCCTACGAGCAGTACTTC,CASSFGTGAYEQYF,TRBD1,TRBV5-6,TRBJ2-7,14,once
TGCGCCACATGGGACGGGGGCGGATCCACCGGGGAGCTGTTTTTT,CATWDGGGSTGELFF,-,TRBV5-1,TRBJ2-2,15,once
TGTGCCAGCAGCTTAAAACGGGGTACTGAAGCTTTCTTT,CASSLKRGTEAFF,-,TRBV5-8,TRBJ1-1,13,-
TGCGCCAGCAGTACCGGACTAGAACTAAATGAGCAGTTCTTC,CASSTGLELNEQFF,TRBD2,TRBV10-1,TRBJ2-1,14,once
TGTGCCAGCAAGGGTCCCGACAATGAGCAGTTCTTC,CASKGPDNEQFF,-,TRBV2,TRBJ2-1,12,once